The source of this T cell receptor (beta chain) is a study of regulatory T cells in long-lasting Graves disease. Study results and caveats: Favoring TRBV28, TRBJ1-2 and TRBJ2-5 was a feature seen in persistent disease.

With iRepertoire HTBI primers and Arm-PCR of CDR3 regions, TCR beta libraries were built. MiXCR, applied by TCRdb to the multiplex PCR reads, yields one record per CDR3 protein. This table has about 620,000 distinct CDR3 sequences, 16% appearing once. Worth noting for this clonotype: What it binds is unknown.

Time point denoted: newly diagnosed GD, antithyroid drugs for less than 3 months. PBMC-extracted RNA yielded the TCR library. The length of the CDR3 is 14 residues. Germline V gene data show CDR1 as SGHKS and CDR2 as YYEKEE (reference sequence). Trimming took 0 bases from V and 3 from J, leaving 9 bases between them. This sample also appeared in a second study, on T cells in Graves' hyperthyroidism and ophthalmopathy. That report adds: The TCR CDR3 first-round RT-PCR relied on the HTBI primer set.

This chain joins TRBV5-5 and TRBJ2-5; D might be TRBD1 (6 bases). The sample was peripheral blood mononuclear cells (PBMCs), taken at new diagnosis, from a patient treated with antithyroid drugs. This clonotype was sampled from a woman aged 30 to 39 with Graves disease. The CDR3 spells CASSLGTVKETQYF. The CDR3 region has the DNA TGTGCCAGCAGCTTGGGGACAGTTAAAGAGACCCAGTACTTC.